A selection of T cell receptor beta chains follows, all from one sample in a study of PD-1 blockade in classical Hodgkin lymphoma. Assay used: immunoSEQ multiplex PCR; TCRdb lists only in-frame clones, some missing. In the table there are 23,000 or so clones, 80% of which are singletons. The sample here was peripheral blood mononuclear cells (PBMCs), taken at baseline. These receptor sequences come from a human donor with classical Hodgkin lymphoma. Each CDR3 is given with its conserved first and last residue. The D gene is left open where the match is weak. Clone size is stated in some rows and not others, as once, few, many or a class when expanded.

>TRBV15|.|TRBJ1-1|.
TGTGCCACCAGACACACGGGGGGGCTTGAAGCTTTCTTT
CATRHTGGLEAFF
>TRBV15|.|TRBJ2-1|.
TGTGCCACCAGCGGCCCCAGGGACGGAAACAACAGAGCCTACAATGAGCAGTTCTTC
CATSGPRDGNNRAYNEQFF
>TRBV19|once|TRBJ2-2|.
TGTGCCAGTAGTATAAGGACTTCGAACACCGGGGAGCTGTTTTTT
CASSIRTSNTGELFF
>TRBV5-1|.|TRBJ2-7|.
TGCGCCAGCAGCATCGGACCCTCCTACGAGCAGTACTTC
CASSIGPSYEQYF
>TRBV5-1|.|TRBJ1-1|.
TGCGCCAGCAGTTGGAGGGATGCCACTGAAGCTTTCTTT
CASSWRDATEAFF
>TRBV7-3|.|TRBJ2-7|.
TGTGCCAGCAGCAGGGACGGACTCAGGGAGCAGTACTTC
CASSRDGLREQYF
>TRBV6-5|.|TRBJ2-5|TRBD1
TGTGCCAGCAGCTCCGGGACAGGGAGAGAGACCCAGTACTTC
CASSSGTGRETQYF
>TRBV7-9|.|TRBJ2-3|TRBD1
TGTGCCAGCAGCTCGGACAGGGCGTTCACAGATACGCAGTATTTT
CASSSDRAFTDTQYF
>TRBV15|.|TRBJ2-2|TRBD2
TGTGCCACCAGCAGATGGTTTCCGGGACTAGCGGCCACCGGGGAGCTGTTTTTT
CATSRWFPGLAATGELFF
>TRBV28|.|TRBJ2-7|TRBD1
TGTGCCAGCAGTTTCGGGGGACAGGGAACCTACGAGCAGTACTTC
CASSFGGQGTYEQYF
>TRBV5-1|.|TRBJ1-2|.
TGCGCCAGCAGCTTGTGGGAAGGGGACTATGGCTACACCTTC
CASSLWEGDYGYTF
>TRBV7-2|.|TRBJ1-1|TRBD1
TGTGCCAGCAGCCCCGGACAGGCCAACACTGAAGCTTTCTTT
CASSPGQANTEAFF
>TRBV5-5|.|TRBJ1-1|.
TGTGCCAGCAGCTTGGTAGGGAGGGCCACTGAAGCTTTCTTT
CASSLVGRATEAFF
>TRBV7-6|.|TRBJ2-1|.
TGTGCCAGCAGCTTAGGATCGGCGGGGGCTTACAATGAGCAGTTCTTC
CASSLGSAGAYNEQFF
>TRBV19|.|TRBJ1-2|.
TGTGCCAGTAGTGCCCGGGGGAACTATGGCTACACCTTC
CASSARGNYGYTF
>TRBV7-6|.|TRBJ1-5|.
TGTGCCAGCAGTCTAAGGGGGACCCTGCCCCAGCATTTT
CASSLRGTLPQHF
>TRBV2|.|TRBJ1-4|.
TGTGCCAGCAGTGAAGGGTTTGCAACTAATGAAAAACTGTTTTTT
CASSEGFATNEKLFF
>TRBV6-5|.|TRBJ2-5|TRBD1
TGTGCCAGCAGTTCCGGGACAGGGTCTCACCGGGAGACCCAGTACTTC
CASSSGTGSHRETQYF
>TRBV7-2|once|TRBJ2-7|.
TGTGCCAGCAGCTTAGAAGCCGGATCCTACGAGCAGTACTTC
CASSLEAGSYEQYF
>TRBV5-6|.|TRBJ2-7|.
TGTGCCAGCAGCGGGGTGGGGCCCTACGAGCAGTACTTC
CASSGVGPYEQYF
>TRBV28|.|TRBJ2-3|.
TGTGCCAGCAGTCGTCGTAGGGGAGCCCCAGATACGCAGTATTTT
CASSRRRGAPDTQYF
>TRBV19|.|TRBJ2-7|TRBD1
TGTGCCAGTAGTATGGGGACAGGGTTCTACGAGCAGTACTTC
CASSMGTGFYEQYF
>TRBV7-6|.|TRBJ2-3|TRBD2
TGTGCCAGCAGCTTATTAGGCGGGGGGAACACAGATACGCAGTATTTT
CASSLLGGGNTDTQYF
>TRBV5-8|.|TRBJ2-7|TRBD1
TGTGCCAGCAGCTTCGGGACAGGGGGGGACTACGAGCAGTACTTC
CASSFGTGGDYEQYF
>TRBV18|.|TRBJ2-1|.
TGTGCCAGCTCACCAAGTGCCCGGGACACCATCTCCAATGAGCAGTTCTTC
CASSPSARDTISNEQFF
>TRBV7-7|.|TRBJ2-5|.
TGTGCTAGCAGTTTCAGTTGGGAAGAGACCCAGTACTTC
CASSFSWEETQYF
>TRBV7-9|.|TRBJ2-3|.
TGTGCCAGCAGCTTGATATCAGATACGCAGTATTTT
CASSLISDTQYF
>TRBV29-1|.|TRBJ2-5|TRBD2
TGCAGCGTTGAAAGCGGGGAGGTCCGGGAGACCCAGTACTTC
CSVESGEVRETQYF
>TRBV27|.|TRBJ2-7|TRBD1
TGTGCCAGCAGAAATTGGAACCGGGACAGTCTTCCCTACGAGCAGTACTTC
CASRNWNRDSLPYEQYF
>TRBV10-3|once|TRBJ1-1|.
TGTGCCATCAGGGCCTCCGACACTGAAGCTTTCTTT
CAIRASDTEAFF